This T cell receptor beta chain appears in the sequencing data of a study of OX40 agonist ivuxolimab in advanced cancers. In the study overall: The mean age was about 61 years, ranging from roughly 23 to 90, with around four fifths of participants male. Notes on the study in general: Among some nonresponders, normalized T-cell clonal expansion was also low.

Regarding this clone: Its target is not known.

Using immunoSEQ multiplex PCR, the repertoire was profiled, and TCRdb retains in-frame clones only, with some absent. Among 35,000 to 40,000 clones listed, 82% were seen once. With autoimmune disease history or systemic immunosuppression, patients were excluded. The germline V gene has CDR1 LGHNA and CDR2 YSLEER. CDR3 length equals 16 residues. The trim removed 3 bases at V and 8 bases at J, leaving 4 bases unmatched. The genes are TRBV4-3 and TRBJ2-1, with 16 bases aligning to TRBD2. This TCR derives from an adult with an advanced solid tumor such as melanoma, head and neck, liver or kidney cancer. Sequences were derived from CD4+ or CD8+ T cells sorted from blood, sampled in a trial of the OX40 agonist ivuxolimab. The CDR3 is CASSQGLAGGRDEQFF. CDR3 coding DNA: TGCGCCAGCAGCCAGGGACTAGCGGGAGGGCGGGATGAGCAGTTCTTC.